The subject of this entry is one TCR beta chain. TCRdb keeps only in-frame clones here, not all; method: immunoSEQ multiplex PCR. The sample carries 25,000 to 35,000 clones, around 94% recorded once. The data were taken from a study of T cells in tuberculosis. At study entry, adolescents had tuberculin skin tests and IGRA screening. CDR3 length: 17 amino acids. The V gene's germline CDR1 is MNHEY and CDR2 SMNVEV (reference sequence). With V trimmed by 5 bases and J by 1 base, 5 bases remained unmatched. The TCR sequence derives from a donor aged 5 to 30 with latent tuberculosis or without tuberculosis infection. The chain employs TRBV27 and TRBJ2-1; 13 bases agree with TRBD2. Sequencing was carried out using PBMCs. The DNA of the CDR3 is TGTGCCAGCAGTCGGGGACTAGCGGGACTATCCTACAATGAGCAGTTCTTC. This codes for CASSRGLAGLSYNEQFF.